This TCR beta chain was obtained from a study of blood T cell repertoires in COVID-19. Study information: From the United States, Italy and Spain came samples of acute and convalescent COVID-19. From T cells, B-cell-depleted T cells, or PBMCs came the material, which was cDNA or gDNA.

In the authors' methods: Nucleated cell counts were estimated from reference gene primer amplification. Profiling relied on immunoSEQ multiplex PCR, and the TCRdb table lists in-frame clones only, not all of them. V, J and clone size reflect that table, while D and trimming were determined from the DNA. This sample yields fewer than 35,000 clones, of which nearly 90% are seen a single time; less than 2% belongs to the top ten. Trimming took 7 bases from V and 8 from J; bases not matched to a gene: 7. CDR1 is SEHNR, CDR2 FQNEAQ, per germline (reference sequence). The CDR3 totals 14 residues. This TCR derives from a man in his 60s with active COVID-19. Material for sequencing was peripheral blood. The chain joins TRBV7-9 to TRBJ1-6, with 8 nucleotides matching TRBD1. The CDR3, as DNA: TGTGCCAGCAACCTCGGGACAGGTCATTCACCCCTCCACTTT. Its protein is CASNLGTGHSPLHF.